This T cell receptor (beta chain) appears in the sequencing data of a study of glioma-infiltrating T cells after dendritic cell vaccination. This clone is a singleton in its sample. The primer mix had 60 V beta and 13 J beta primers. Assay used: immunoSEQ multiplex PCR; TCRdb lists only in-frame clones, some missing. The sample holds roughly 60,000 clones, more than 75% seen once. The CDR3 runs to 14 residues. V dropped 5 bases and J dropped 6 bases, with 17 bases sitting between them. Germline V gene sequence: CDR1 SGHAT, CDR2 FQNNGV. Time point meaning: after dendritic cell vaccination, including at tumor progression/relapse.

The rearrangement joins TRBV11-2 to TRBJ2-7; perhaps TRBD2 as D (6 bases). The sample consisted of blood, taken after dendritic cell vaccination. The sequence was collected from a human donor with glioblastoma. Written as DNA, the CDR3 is TGTGCCAGCAGCAGACTAGGATTCTACGTCGAGCAGTACTTC. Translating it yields CASSRLGFYVEQYF. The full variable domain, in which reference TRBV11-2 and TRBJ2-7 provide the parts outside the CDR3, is EAGVAQSPRYKIIEKRQSVAFWCNPISGHATLYWYQQILGQGPKLLIQFQNNGVVDDSQLPKDRFSAERLKGVDSTLKIQPAKLEDSAVYLCASSRLGFYVEQYFGPGTRLTVT.